A single sample gave rise to the 21 T cell receptor beta chains below, sequenced in a study of cytomegalovirus exposure and HLA in healthy donors. The study ran its PCR with 60 Vbeta and 13 Jbeta primers. The data were produced by immunoSEQ multiplex PCR, yet TCRdb's version contains in-frame clones alone and is incomplete. The sample shows fewer than 90,000 clones, about three quarters of them seen only once. The sequencing input was PBMCs. The receptors stem from a man aged 25-45 years in good health and CMV-seropositive.

This clone was observed a handful of times. The chain recombines TRBV14 with TRBJ1-1, with no clear D. This CDR3 spans 16 amino acids. Looked up from germline, CDR1 is SGHDN and CDR2 is FVKESK. V shed 0 bases and J shed 3 bases, with 14 bases lying between them. The CDR3 coding sequence is TGTGCCAGCAGCCAAGACGCCGGGAGAAGTTACACTGAAGCTTTCTTT. It encodes CASSQDAGRSYTEAFF.

This chain links TRBV19 with TRBJ2-3; 8 nucleotides agree with TRBD1. Germline V lookup: CDR1 LNHDA, CDR2 SQIVND (reference sequence). CDR3 length: 15 residues. J lost 2 bases, V lost 3 bases, and 4 bases had no gene match. The CDR3 nucleotides are TGTGCCAGTAGTATTAGGACAGGGCCCACAGATACGCAGTATTTT. This sequence encodes CASSIRTGPTDTQYF.

The V gene is TRBV11-2, the J gene TRBJ2-1; D gene unclear. The CDR3 runs to 15 residues. Trimming took off 0 bases at V and 8 bases at J, with 14 bases between the two ends. Germline CDR1 reads SGHAT; CDR2 reads FQNNGV. Here the CDR3 DNA reads TGTGCCAGCAGCTTAGATCCGGGTTCGGTTTATGAGCAGTTCTTC. It yields the protein CASSLDPGSVYEQFF.

The V and J genes are TRBV5-6 and TRBJ2-5; TRBD2 matches 10 bases. The CDR3 runs to 17 residues. Trimming took 0 bases from V and 1 from J; bases not matched to a gene: 6. Germline CDR1 and CDR2: SGHDT and YYEEEE. This CDR3 reads CASSLGPLAGIQETQYF. The DNA of the CDR3 is TGTGCCAGCAGCTTGGGCCCACTAGCGGGGATCCAAGAGACCCAGTACTTC.

This clone occurred many times. The CDR3 nucleotides are TGTGCCAGCAGTGTTGTGTCAGGGAGCACAGATACGCAGTATTTT. The encoded protein is CASSVVSGSTDTQYF. J is TRBJ2-3 and V is TRBV6-4; D perhaps matches TRBD1 (5 bases). V was pared by 4 bases and J by 0 bases, with 11 bases between. Germline CDR1 MRHNA, CDR2 SNTAGT. The CDR3 consists of 15 residues.

This sequence joins TRBV14 and TRBJ2-2, with a weak D call TRBD1 (5 bases). Germline CDR1 and CDR2: SGHDN and FVKESK. V lost 1 base and J 7 bases, leaving 16 bases between the germline ends. The CDR3 length is 16 residues. CDR3 sequence reads: CASSQGFQGLFGELFF. The CDR3 DNA is TGTGCCAGCAGCCAAGGCTTCCAGGGTCTTTTCGGGGAGCTGTTTTTT. Full variable domain (rest looked up from reference TRBV14 and TRBJ2-2): EAGVTQFPSHSVIEKGQTVTLRCDPISGHDNLYWYRRVMGKEIKFLLHFVKESKQDESGMPNNRFLAERTGGTYSTLKVQPAELEDSGVYFCASSQGFQGLFGELFFGEGSRLTVL.

This clone was recorded once. The V call is TRBV4-1, the J call TRBJ2-7, with 8 bases that match TRBD1. J lost 3 bases, V lost 0 bases, and 4 bases had no gene match. The CDR3 totals 15 residues. Germline V gives CDR1 MGHRA, CDR2 YSYEKL. In DNA, the CDR3 is TGCGCCAGCAGCCAAGACCTAGGACAGGGCTACGAGCAGTACTTC. Amino acid sequence: CASSQDLGQGYEQYF.

V is TRBV19 and J is TRBJ2-3; D uncertain. This CDR3 is 14 amino acids long. Germline CDR1 LNHDA, CDR2 SQIVND (reference sequence). Trimming removed 0 bases from V and 7 bases from J, with 11 bases in between. The CDR3 reads CASSIDLTTNTQYF. The CDR3 DNA sequence: TGTGCCAGTAGTATAGACCTCACTACCAATACGCAGTATTTT.

This clone was observed a handful of times. CDR3 protein: CAWSYRVSNTEAFF. The DNA for the CDR3 is TGTGCCTGGAGTTACAGGGTTTCTAACACTGAAGCTTTCTTT. This chain links TRBV30 with TRBJ1-1, with D perhaps matching TRBD1 (6 bases). The CDR3 runs to 14 residues. Germline V gives CDR1 GTSNPN, CDR2 SVGIG (reference sequence). V lost 2 bases and J 2 bases, leaving 12 bases between the germline ends.

V is TRBV7-3 and J is TRBJ2-1; D call uncertain. This CDR3 has 15 residues. In germline, CDR1 is SGHTA, CDR2 FQGTGA. The V end lost 1 base, the J end lost 7 bases, and 14 bases lay between the germline ends. The CDR3 spells CASSLSGRPENEQFF. In DNA form, the CDR3 reads TGTGCCAGCAGCTTAAGCGGTCGACCAGAGAATGAGCAGTTCTTC. Variable domain in full (rest from reference TRBV7-3 and TRBJ2-1): GAGVSQTPSNKVTEKGKYVELRCDPISGHTALYWYRQSLGQGPEFLIYFQGTGAADDSGLPNDRFFAVRPEGSVSTLKIQRTERGDSAVYLCASSLSGRPENEQFFGPGTRLTVL.

V and J are TRBV7-9 and TRBJ2-3; no firm D call. V was cut by 2 bases and J by 4 bases, with 10 bases left in between. Per germline, CDR1 SEHNR and CDR2 FQNEAQ (reference sequence). The CDR3 contains 14 residues. The CDR3 spells CASSLPSGSDTQYF. The CDR3 DNA sequence: TGTGCCAGCAGCTTACCTTCTGGCTCAGATACGCAGTATTTT.

This chain joins TRBV25-1 and TRBJ2-7, with no clear D. Germline V lookup: CDR1 MGHDK, CDR2 SYGVNS. Trimming cost V 3 bases and J 2 bases, with 5 bases left between them. The CDR3 extends over 12 amino acids. As DNA, the CDR3 is TGTGCCAGCAGTGATACAGCCTACGAGCAGTACTTC. It specifies CASSDTAYEQYF.

The chain recombines TRBV28 with TRBJ1-5; the D is unclear. Germline CDR1 MDHEN, CDR2 SYDVKM. The CDR3 spans 12 residues. Trimming shortened V by 3 bases and J by 4 bases, and 4 bases separated the two germline ends. CDR3 DNA: TGTGCCAGCAGTTTCCCTAATCAGCCCCAGCATTTT. Translation gives CASSFPNQPQHF.

The chain employs TRBV5-6 and TRBJ2-1, with D unresolved. Germline values: CDR1 SGHDT, CDR2 YYEEEE. This CDR3 comprises 11 residues. V lost 0 bases, J lost 10 bases, and 5 bases lay in between. CDR3 DNA sequence: TGTGCCAGCAGCTTGGCCAGGGAGCAGTTCTTC. Encoded protein: CASSLAREQFF.

The chain combines TRBV5-8 with TRBJ1-2; D remains ambiguous. This CDR3 comprises 13 residues. CDR1 and CDR2 from the germline V gene are SGHTS and YDEGEE. V was shortened by 3 bases and J by 6 bases, with 12 bases between the two germline ends. The CDR3 here is CASSWSAGDGYTF. CDR3 nucleotides: TGTGCCAGCAGCTGGAGTGCCGGGGATGGCTACACCTTC.

The V gene is TRBV2, the J gene TRBJ2-1, with a weak D call TRBD2 (5 bases). Germline CDR1 and CDR2: SNHLY and FYNNEI. The CDR3 has 15 residues. V lost 6 bases to trimming and J lost 4 bases, with 16 bases between them. CDR3 residues: CASRVPTQRYNEQFF. For the CDR3, the DNA is TGTGCCAGCAGGGTCCCTACCCAGCGGTACAATGAGCAGTTCTTC.

This clone was counted between two and nine times. The gene calls are TRBV4-2 and TRBJ1-1; 10 nucleotides line up with TRBD1. V lost 5 bases to trimming and J lost 3 bases; unmatched junction nucleotides: 3. The CDR3 extends over 14 amino acids. Germline assignment: CDR1 LGHNA and CDR2 YNFKEQ. The CDR3: CASSEDRGDTEAFF. DNA of the CDR3: TGTGCCAGCAGCGAGGACAGGGGGGACACTGAAGCTTTCTTT.

The V and J genes are TRBV13 and TRBJ2-3; tentative D call: TRBD2 (6 bases). Per germline, CDR1 PRHDT and CDR2 FYEKMQ (reference sequence). This CDR3 is 17 amino acids long. Deletions cut 5 bases from V and 0 bases from J, with 18 bases between. CDR3 sequence reads: CASSQPSSGHSTDTQYF. The CDR3 coding sequence is TGTGCCAGCAGCCAACCAAGTAGCGGACATAGCACAGATACGCAGTATTTT. The complete variable domain, with remaining parts taken from reference TRBV13 and TRBJ2-3, reads AAGVIQSPRHLIKEKRETATLKCYPIPRHDTVYWYQQGPGQDPQFLISFYEKMQSDKGSIPDRFSAQQFSDYHSELNMSSLELGDSALYFCASSQPSSGHSTDTQYFGPGTRLTVL.

The genes are TRBV11-2 and TRBJ2-3, with 14 bases aligning to TRBD2. V dropped 4 bases and J dropped 4; count of bases not matched to a gene: 7. CDR1 and CDR2 from the germline V gene are SGHAT and FQNNGV. The length of the CDR3 is 17 residues. CDR3 protein: CASSSPTSGGASDTQYF. DNA of the CDR3: TGTGCCAGCAGCTCGCCGACTAGCGGGGGGGCCTCAGATACGCAGTATTTT.

This chain connects TRBV4-3 to TRBJ2-7, with D perhaps matching TRBD2 (7 bases). Trimming removed 2 bases from V and 4 bases from J, with 9 bases in between. The germline V gene has CDR1 LGHNA and CDR2 YSLEER. The CDR3 extends over 13 amino acids. CDR3 region: CASSQRGGYEQYF. CDR3 sequence (DNA): TGCGCCAGCAGCCAAAGGGGGGGTTACGAGCAGTACTTC.

The genes are TRBV6-5 and TRBJ2-5; D not resolved. Germline V gene data show CDR1 as MNHEY and CDR2 as SVGAGI. Trimming pared 0 bases from V and 11 bases from J, leaving 13 bases between. CDR3 length: 13 residues. The CDR3 bases are TGTGCCAGCAGTTACTCTGATCAGAAGGAGCAGTACTTC. This gives the protein CASSYSDQKEQYF.